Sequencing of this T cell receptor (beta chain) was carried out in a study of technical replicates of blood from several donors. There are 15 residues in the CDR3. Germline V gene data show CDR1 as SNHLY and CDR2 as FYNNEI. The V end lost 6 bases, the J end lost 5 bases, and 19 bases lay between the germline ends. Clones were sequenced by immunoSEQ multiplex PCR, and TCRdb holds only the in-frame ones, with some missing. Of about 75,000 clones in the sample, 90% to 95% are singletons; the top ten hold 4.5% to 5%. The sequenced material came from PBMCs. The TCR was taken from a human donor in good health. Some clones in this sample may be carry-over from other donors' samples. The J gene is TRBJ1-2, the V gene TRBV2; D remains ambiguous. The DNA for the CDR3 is TGTGCCAGCAGGAAGGGTGGAGGGTTGGGATATGGCTACACCTTC. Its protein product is CASRKGGGLGYGYTF.